This T cell receptor beta chain appears in the sequencing data of a study of T cells in narcolepsy. The repertoire was sequenced with immunoSEQ multiplex PCR; TCRdb's copy has only in-frame clones and lacks some. Of some 25,000 clones in the sample, roughly 64% were seen once. This clone was seen just once. Germline CDR1 reads GTSNPN; CDR2 reads SVGIG (reference sequence). This CDR3 spans 16 amino acids. With 3 bases removed from V and 0 bases from J, the gap between germline ends came to 18 bases. This sequence joins TRBV30 and TRBJ2-7; possibly TRBD1 for D (5 bases). The clonotype was recovered from a human donor in good health. Specimen: memory (CD45RA-) CD4+ T cells from blood. CDR3 sequence (DNA): TGTGCCTGGAGGTTTTTGAAGGGGCCTAACTCCTACGAGCAGTACTTC. This translates into CAWRFLKGPNSYEQYF.